The text below deals with one T cell receptor beta chain. This clone has only one observation. Its antigen remains undetermined. Base-call qualities are not available, and no considerably larger clone is one nucleotide away. The sample is drawn from a study of shared T cell receptors in the human thymus (dated by TCRdb to about 2021). For context, the study as a whole: The study examined how the human thymus generates shared, self-reactive T-cell receptor alpha chains.

V is cut back by 6 bases and J by 4 bases, with 8 bases in the junction unmatched. The CDR3 sequence holds 15 residues, the cysteine and phenylalanine included. Here the CDR3 DNA is all that survives: 45 bases in frame from base 1. CDR1 and CDR2 (ENHRY, SYGVKD) derive from the germline V gene. The library was prepared using the immunoSEQ multiplex PCR assay. As stored in TCRdb, this immuneACCESS dataset retains in-frame rearrangements with V and J assigned. A fraction of the clones does not appear; measured against another copy, unresolved V genes explain less than half of the discrepancy, and the remainder lacks a known reason. The sample table contains approximately 660,000 clones; only one count was recorded for approximately 87% of them. The top ten constitute around 0.0099% of the sample. The data also belong to a second study, concerning human thymus T cells. In that second paper, the authors write: In Finland, the donors were immunologically healthy infants who were having open corrective cardiac surgery for congenital heart defects. Thymus tissue was obtained as surgical resects removed during corrective cardiac surgery. Biased V and J gene segment usage appeared to be present in both thymic and peripheral blood repertoires. According to the related research, thymic TCR repertoires were highly overlapping among unrelated individuals. The study characterized TCR alpha and beta repertoires from about 8 infant thymus samples and four related peripheral blood samples. Donor ages ranged from about 6 to 250 days, and the cohort comprised five to seven male and a couple of female infants. Thymocytes were freed from the tissue by mechanical means and kept at -70 degrees C as pellets of about 8.5-34 million cells. A QIAsymphony instrument was used to extract genomic DNA from the frozen cell pellets. The immunoSEQ multiplex PCR assay was used to amplify the TCRB and TCRAD loci from a standardized quantity of quality-controlled genomic DNA. The amplicons covered the V(D)J region and were long enough to include the CDR3 and to identify the V and J genes. The commercial immunoSEQ service was used to sequence amplicons on an Illumina platform. Primer bias and sequencing errors were corrected as previously described, and TCRAD and TCRB definitions were based on the IMGT database. The repertoires were analysed using immunoSEQ Analyzer 3.0 and VDJTools for basic statistics, V/J segment usage, diversity estimates, rarefaction and pairwise overlap. To estimate diversity, the Chao1, ChaoE, Efron-Thisted, Shannon and inverse Simpson indices were applied, and diversity was also estimated on datasets down-sampled to the smallest sample. For repertoire overlap, CDR3 nucleotide sequence, V gene and J gene had to match strictly, and clustering was done by Jaccard-based multidimensional scaling. On average, thymus samples gave 650,000 to 1,000,000 unique TCRB clonotypes, whereas blood samples gave 80,000 to 85,000.

The sequence is built from TRBV10-3 and TRBJ1-2; 10 of the junction bases match TRBD1. The clonotype comes from a boy under two years old with a congenital heart defect. Donor details come from another sample of the same person, matched by shared clones. The source material was thymocytes. The CDR3 reads CAIRYDRGRFYGYTF. The DNA sequence is TGTGCCATCAGGTACGACAGGGGGCGCTTCTATGGCTACACCTTC.